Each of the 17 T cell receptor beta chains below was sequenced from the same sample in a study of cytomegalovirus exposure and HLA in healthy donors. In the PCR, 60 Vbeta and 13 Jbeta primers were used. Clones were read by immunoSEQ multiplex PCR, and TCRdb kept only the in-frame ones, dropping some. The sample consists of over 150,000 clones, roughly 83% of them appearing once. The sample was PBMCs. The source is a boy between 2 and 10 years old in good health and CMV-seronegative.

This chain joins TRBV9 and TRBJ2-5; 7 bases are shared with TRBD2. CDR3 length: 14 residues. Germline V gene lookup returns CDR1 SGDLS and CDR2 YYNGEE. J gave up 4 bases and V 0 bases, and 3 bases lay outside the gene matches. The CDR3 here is CASSVVTGGETQYF. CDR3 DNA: TGTGCCAGCAGCGTAGTAACGGGAGGAGAGACCCAGTACTTC.

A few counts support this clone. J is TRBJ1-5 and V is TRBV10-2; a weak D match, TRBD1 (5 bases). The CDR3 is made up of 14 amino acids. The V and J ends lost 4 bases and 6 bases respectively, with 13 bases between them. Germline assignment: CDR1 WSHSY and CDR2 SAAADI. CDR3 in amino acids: CASSAQPGVQPQHF. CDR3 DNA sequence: TGCGCCAGCAGTGCCCAACCGGGGGTTCAGCCCCAGCATTTT.

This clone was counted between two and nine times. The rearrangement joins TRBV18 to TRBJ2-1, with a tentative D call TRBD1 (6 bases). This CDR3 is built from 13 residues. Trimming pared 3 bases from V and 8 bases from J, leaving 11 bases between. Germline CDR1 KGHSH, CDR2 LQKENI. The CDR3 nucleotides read TGTGCCAGCTCACCGGGGGCGAACTATGAGCAGTTCTTC. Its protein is CASSPGANYEQFF.

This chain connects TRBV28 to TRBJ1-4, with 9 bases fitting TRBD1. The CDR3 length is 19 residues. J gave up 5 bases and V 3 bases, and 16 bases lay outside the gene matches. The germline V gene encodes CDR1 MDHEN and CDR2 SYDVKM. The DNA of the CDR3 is TGTGCCAGCAGTTTTTATCGGGACAGGGTAGGGTCTCTGAATGAAAAACTGTTTTTT. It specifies CASSFYRDRVGSLNEKLFF.

CDR3 residues: CATDSEVNTEAFF. DNA of the CDR3: TGTGCCACCGACTCCGAGGTGAACACTGAAGCTTTCTTT. The chain uses TRBV6-1 and TRBJ1-1; D is unresolved. The CDR3 length is 13 residues. Germline CDR1 and CDR2: MNHNS and SASEGT. V was shortened by 10 bases and J by 0 bases, with 12 bases between the two germline ends.

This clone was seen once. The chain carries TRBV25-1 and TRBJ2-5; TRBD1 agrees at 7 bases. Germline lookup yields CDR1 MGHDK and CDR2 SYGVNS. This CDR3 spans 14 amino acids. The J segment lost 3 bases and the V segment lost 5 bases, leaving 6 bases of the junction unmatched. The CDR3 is CASSRGLLKETQYF. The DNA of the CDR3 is TGTGCCAGCAGTAGGGGGCTATTGAAAGAGACCCAGTACTTC.

CDR3 in DNA: TGTGCCAGCAGCCAAGAGGACCAGGGTTTTTACCCCGGAGCCTCCCAGTACTTC. This sequence encodes CASSQEDQGFYPGASQYF. The V call is TRBV4-2, the J call TRBJ2-4; D is possibly TRBD1 (5 bases). Germline V gene sequence: CDR1 LGHNA, CDR2 YNFKEQ. The CDR3 contains 18 residues. Trimming pared 0 bases from V and 13 bases from J, leaving 28 bases between.

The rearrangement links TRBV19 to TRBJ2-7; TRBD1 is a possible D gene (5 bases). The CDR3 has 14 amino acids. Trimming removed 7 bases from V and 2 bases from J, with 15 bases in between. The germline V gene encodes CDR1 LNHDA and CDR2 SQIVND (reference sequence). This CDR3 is CASTPRESAYEQYF. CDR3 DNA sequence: TGTGCCAGTACCCCCAGGGAATCGGCCTACGAGCAGTACTTC.

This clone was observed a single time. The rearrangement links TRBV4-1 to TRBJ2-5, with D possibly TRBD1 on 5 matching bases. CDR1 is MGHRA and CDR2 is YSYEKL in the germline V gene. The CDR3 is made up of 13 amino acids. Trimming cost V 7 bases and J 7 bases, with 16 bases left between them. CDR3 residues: CASTLGQSGTQYF. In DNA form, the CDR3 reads TGCGCCAGCACCCTGGGGCAGTCAGGGACCCAGTACTTC.

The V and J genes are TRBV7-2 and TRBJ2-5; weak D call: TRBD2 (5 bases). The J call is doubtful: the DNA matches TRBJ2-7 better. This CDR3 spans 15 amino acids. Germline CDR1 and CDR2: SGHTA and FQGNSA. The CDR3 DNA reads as TGTGCCAGCAGCTTAGTCTCGGGGAGTAGGAGCGAGCAGTACTTC. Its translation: CASSLVSGSRSEQYF.

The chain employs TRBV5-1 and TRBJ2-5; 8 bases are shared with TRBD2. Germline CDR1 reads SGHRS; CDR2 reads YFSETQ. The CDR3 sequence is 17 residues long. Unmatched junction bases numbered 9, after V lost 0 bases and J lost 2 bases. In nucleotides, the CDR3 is TGCGCCAGCAGCTTGGGAACGTCGGGAGGGCGGCAAGAGACCCAGTACTTC. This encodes CASSLGTSGGRQETQYF.

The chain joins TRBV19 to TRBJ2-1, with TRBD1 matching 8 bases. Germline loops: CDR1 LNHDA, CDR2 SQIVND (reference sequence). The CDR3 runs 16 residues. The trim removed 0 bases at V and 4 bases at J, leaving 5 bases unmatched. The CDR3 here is CASSIDGQGQYNEQFF. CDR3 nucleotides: TGTGCCAGTAGTATAGACGGACAGGGACAGTACAATGAGCAGTTCTTC.

The CDR3 here is CASSITGQGYTEAFF. DNA of the CDR3: TGCGCCAGCAGCATAACAGGACAGGGGTACACTGAAGCTTTCTTT. The chain couples TRBV5-1 to TRBJ1-1, with TRBD1 identical over 9 bases. J lost 3 bases, V lost 4 bases, and 7 bases had no gene match. The CDR3 contains 15 residues. Germline CDR1 is SGHRS and CDR2 is YFSETQ.

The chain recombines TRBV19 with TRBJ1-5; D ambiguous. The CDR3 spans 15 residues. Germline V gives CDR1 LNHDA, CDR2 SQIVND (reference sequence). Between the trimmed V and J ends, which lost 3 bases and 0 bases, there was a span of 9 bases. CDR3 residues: CASSIRVYSNQPQHF. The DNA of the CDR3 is TGTGCCAGTAGTATCCGGGTCTATAGCAATCAGCCCCAGCATTTT.

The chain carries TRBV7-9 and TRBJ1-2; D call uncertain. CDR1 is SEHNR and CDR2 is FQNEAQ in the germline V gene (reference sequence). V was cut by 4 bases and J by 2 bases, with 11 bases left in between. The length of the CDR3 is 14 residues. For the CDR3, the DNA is TGTGCCAGCAGCTACAAGACGGAGAACTATGGCTACACCTTC. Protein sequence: CASSYKTENYGYTF.

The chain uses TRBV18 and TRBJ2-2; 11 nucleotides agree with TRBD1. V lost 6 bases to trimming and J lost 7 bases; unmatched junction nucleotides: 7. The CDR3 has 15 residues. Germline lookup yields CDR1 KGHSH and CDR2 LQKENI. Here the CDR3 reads CASSPGQGVIGELFF. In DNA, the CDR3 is TGTGCCAGCTCGCCGGGACAGGGGGTGATCGGGGAGCTGTTTTTT.

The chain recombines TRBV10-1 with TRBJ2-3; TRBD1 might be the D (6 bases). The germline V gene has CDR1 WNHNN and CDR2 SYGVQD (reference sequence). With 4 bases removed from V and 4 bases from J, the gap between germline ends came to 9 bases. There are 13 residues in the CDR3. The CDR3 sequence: CASSGRQADTQYF. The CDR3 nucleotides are TGCGCCAGCAGTGGGAGACAGGCAGATACGCAGTATTTT.